A selection of T cell receptor beta chains follows, all from one sample in a study of T cells in Graves' hyperthyroidism and ophthalmopathy. TCRdb reprocessed the multiplex PCR reads via MiXCR and lists one record per CDR3 protein. The data contain under 350,000 distinct CDR3 sequences, 17% of them singletons. Material for sequencing was blood. These receptors originate from a woman aged 60 to 75 with Graves' ophthalmopathy. Both conserved end residues are part of each CDR3. D genes are given only for firm matches. Clone size, where shown, is once, few, many, or a class for clones that have expanded.

J,size,V,D,length,DNA,CDR3
TRBJ2-6,-,TRBV9,-,17,TGTGCCAGCAGCGCGTCATACAGGTCCTCTGGGGCCAACGTCCTGACTTTC,CASSASYRSSGANVLTF
TRBJ2-2,-,TRBV6-2/TRBV6-3,-,13,TGTGCCATGAGGGGTTCGAACACCGGGGAGCTGTTTTTT,CAMRGSNTGELFF
TRBJ2-3,-,TRBV4-1,TRBD2,16,TGCGCCAGCAGCCGACGACTAGCGGGGAGCACAGATACGCAGTATTTT,CASSRRLAGSTDTQYF
TRBJ2-1,-,TRBV14,-,14,TGTGCCAGCAGCCGAATCCGGGACAACAATGAGCAGTTCTTC,CASSRIRDNNEQFF
TRBJ2-2,few,TRBV6-1,-,12,TGTGCCAGCGGCTACCATTCCGGGGAGCTGTTTTTT,CASGYHSGELFF
TRBJ1-2,many,TRBV20-1,-,15,TGCAGTGCTCCGCCAACGAGTCCAAGTAACTATGGCTACACCTTC,CSAPPTSPSNYGYTF
TRBJ2-3,few,TRBV9,TRBD1,15,TGTGCCAGCAGCGTGGGACAGCCTAGCACAGATACGCAGTATTTT,CASSVGQPSTDTQYF
TRBJ1-4,many,TRBV20-1,TRBD1,14,TGCAGTGCTAGAGAGACAGGGGGTAATGAAAAACTGTTTTTT,CSARETGGNEKLFF
TRBJ1-5,many,TRBV28,-,11,TGTGCCAGCACCTCCGACCAGCCCCAGCATTTT,CASTSDQPQHF
TRBJ2-5,-,TRBV10-3,-,12,TGTGCCATCAGTGGGACAGAAGAGACCCAGTACTTC,CAISGTEETQYF
TRBJ1-2,many,TRBV6-1,-,13,TGTGCCAGCAGTGAATCGGGGAATTATGGCTACACCTTC,CASSESGNYGYTF
TRBJ2-2,many,TRBV7-8,TRBD1,15,TGTGCCAGCAGCTTTGTGACAGGGTGGACCGGGGAGCTGTTTTTT,CASSFVTGWTGELFF
TRBJ2-5,many,TRBV30,-,11,TGTGCCTGGAGCGGCCCAGAGACCCAGTACTTC,CAWSGPETQYF
TRBJ2-7,many,TRBV5-1,TRBD2,14,TGCGCCAGTCGTCCGGCGGGAGGTACACTCGAGCAGTACTTC,CASRPAGGTLEQYF
TRBJ2-2,-,TRBV20-1,-,11,TGCAGTGCACACGGGACCGGGGAGCTGTTTTTT,CSAHGTGELFF